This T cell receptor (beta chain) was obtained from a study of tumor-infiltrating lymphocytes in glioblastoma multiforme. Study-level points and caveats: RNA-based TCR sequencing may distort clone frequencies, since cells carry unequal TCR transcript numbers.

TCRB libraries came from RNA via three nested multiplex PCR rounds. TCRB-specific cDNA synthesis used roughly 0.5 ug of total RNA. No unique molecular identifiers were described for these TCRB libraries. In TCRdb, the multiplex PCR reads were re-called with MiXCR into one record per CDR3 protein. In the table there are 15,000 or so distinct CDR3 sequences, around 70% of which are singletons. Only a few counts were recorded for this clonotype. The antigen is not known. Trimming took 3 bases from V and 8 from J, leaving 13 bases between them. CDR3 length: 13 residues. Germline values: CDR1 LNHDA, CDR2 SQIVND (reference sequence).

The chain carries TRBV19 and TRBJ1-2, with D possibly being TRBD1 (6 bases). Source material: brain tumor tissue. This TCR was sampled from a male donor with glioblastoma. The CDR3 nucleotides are TGTGCCAGTAGTATTCCAGGGGCGCGCGGCTACACCTTC. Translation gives CASSIPGARGYTF.